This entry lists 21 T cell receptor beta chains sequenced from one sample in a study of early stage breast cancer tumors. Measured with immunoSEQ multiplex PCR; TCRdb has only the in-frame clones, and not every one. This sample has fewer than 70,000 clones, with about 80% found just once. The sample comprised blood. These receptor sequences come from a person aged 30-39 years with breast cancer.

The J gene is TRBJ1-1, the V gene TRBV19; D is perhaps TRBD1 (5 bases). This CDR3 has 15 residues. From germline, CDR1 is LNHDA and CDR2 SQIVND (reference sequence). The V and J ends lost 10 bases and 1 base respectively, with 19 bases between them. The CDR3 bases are TGTGCCACCATCCAGCCCGGGGCGGCGAACACTGAAGCTTTCTTT. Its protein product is CATIQPGAANTEAFF.

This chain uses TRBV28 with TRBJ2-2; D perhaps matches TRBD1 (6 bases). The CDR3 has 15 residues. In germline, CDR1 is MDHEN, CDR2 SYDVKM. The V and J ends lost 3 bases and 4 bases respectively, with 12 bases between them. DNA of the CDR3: TGTGCCAGCAGTTTGTCCCTCAGGGGCACCGGGGAGCTGTTTTTT. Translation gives CASSLSLRGTGELFF.

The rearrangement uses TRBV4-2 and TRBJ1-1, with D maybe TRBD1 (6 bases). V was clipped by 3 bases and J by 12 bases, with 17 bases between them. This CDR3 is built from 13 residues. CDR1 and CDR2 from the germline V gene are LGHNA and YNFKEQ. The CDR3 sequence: CASSQRGWGPTFF. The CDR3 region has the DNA TGTGCCAGCAGCCAGAGGGGGTGGGGGCCGACTTTCTTT.

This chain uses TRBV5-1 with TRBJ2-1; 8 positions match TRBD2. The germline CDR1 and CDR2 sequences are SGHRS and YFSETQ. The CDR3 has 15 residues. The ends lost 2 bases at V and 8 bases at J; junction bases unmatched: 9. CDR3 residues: CASSLPGLGADEQFF. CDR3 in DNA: TGCGCCAGCAGCTTACCGGGACTAGGGGCAGATGAGCAGTTCTTC.

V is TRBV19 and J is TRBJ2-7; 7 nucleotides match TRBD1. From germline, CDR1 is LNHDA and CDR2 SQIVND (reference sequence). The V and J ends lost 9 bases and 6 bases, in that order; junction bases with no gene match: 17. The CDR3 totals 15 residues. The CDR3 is CASAASGTAKGEQYF. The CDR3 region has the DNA TGTGCCAGCGCTGCCTCCGGGACAGCCAAGGGCGAGCAGTACTTC.

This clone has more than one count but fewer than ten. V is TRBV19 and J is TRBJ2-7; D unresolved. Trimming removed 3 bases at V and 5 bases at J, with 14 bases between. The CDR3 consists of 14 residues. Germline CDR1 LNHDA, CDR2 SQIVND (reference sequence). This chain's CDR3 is CASSILDALDEQYF. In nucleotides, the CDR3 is TGTGCCAGTAGTATTTTGGACGCCCTGGACGAGCAGTACTTC.

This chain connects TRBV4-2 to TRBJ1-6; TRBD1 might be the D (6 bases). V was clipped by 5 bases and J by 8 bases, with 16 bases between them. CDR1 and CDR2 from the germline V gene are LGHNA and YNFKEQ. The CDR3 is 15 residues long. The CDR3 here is CASSGWESGDSPLHF. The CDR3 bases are TGTGCCAGCAGCGGGTGGGAGTCAGGGGATTCACCCCTCCACTTT.

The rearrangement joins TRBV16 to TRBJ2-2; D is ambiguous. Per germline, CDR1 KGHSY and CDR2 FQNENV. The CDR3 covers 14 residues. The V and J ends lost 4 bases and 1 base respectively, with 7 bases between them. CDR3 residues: CASSRGKNTGELFF. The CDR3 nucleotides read TGTGCCAGCAGCCGCGGCAAGAACACCGGGGAGCTGTTTTTT.

CDR3 nucleotide sequence: TGTGCCAGCAGCTTGCAGGGTTTCTATGGCTACACCTTC. Translating gives CASSLQGFYGYTF. The chain has TRBV7-2 and TRBJ1-2; TRBD1 is a possible D gene (5 bases). Germline V gene lookup returns CDR1 SGHTA and CDR2 FQGNSA. CDR3 length equals 13 residues. Trimming stripped 3 bases from V and 4 bases from J, with 9 bases between.

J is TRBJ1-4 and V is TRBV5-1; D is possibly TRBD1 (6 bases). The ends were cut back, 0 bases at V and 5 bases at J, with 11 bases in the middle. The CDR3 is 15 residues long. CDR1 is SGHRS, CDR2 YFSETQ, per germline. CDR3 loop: CASSLAGGPNEKLFF. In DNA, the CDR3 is TGCGCCAGCAGCTTGGCGGGGGGCCCCAATGAAAAACTGTTTTTT.

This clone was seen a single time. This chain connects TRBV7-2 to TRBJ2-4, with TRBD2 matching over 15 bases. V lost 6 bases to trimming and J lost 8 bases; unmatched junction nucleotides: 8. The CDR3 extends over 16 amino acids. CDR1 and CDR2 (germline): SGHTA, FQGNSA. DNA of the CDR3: TGTGCCAGCAGTACTGGACTAGCGGGAGGGTTAGACATTCAGTACTTC. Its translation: CASSTGLAGGLDIQYF.

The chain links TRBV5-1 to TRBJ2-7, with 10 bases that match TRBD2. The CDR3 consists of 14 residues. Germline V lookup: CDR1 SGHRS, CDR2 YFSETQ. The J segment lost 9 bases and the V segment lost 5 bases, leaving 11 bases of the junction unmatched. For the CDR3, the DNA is TGCGCCAGCAGAATGGCTAGCGGGAGAGAGGTGCAGTACTTC. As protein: CASRMASGREVQYF.

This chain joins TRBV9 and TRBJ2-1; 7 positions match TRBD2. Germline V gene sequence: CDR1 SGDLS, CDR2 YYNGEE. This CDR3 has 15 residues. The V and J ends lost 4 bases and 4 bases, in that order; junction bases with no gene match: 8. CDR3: CASSYGGTNYNEQFF. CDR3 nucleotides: TGTGCCAGCAGCTACGGGGGGACCAATTACAATGAGCAGTTCTTC.

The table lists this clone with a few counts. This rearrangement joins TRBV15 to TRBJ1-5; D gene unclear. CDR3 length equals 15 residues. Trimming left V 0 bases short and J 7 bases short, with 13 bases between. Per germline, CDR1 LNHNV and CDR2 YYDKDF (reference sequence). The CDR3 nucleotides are TGTGCCACCAGCAGAGAAGGGAGGGTCTGGCAGCCCCAGCATTTT. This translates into CATSREGRVWQPQHF.

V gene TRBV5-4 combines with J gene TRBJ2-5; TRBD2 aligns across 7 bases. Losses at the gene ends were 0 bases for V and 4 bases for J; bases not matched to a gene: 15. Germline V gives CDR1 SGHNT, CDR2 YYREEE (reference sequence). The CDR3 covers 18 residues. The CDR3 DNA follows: TGTGCCAGCAGCTTGGCCAGTCGTTTTGGCGGGAGAGGAGAGACCCAGTACTTC. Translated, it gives CASSLASRFGGRGETQYF. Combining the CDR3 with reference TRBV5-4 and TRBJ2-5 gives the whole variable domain ETGVTQSPTHLIKTRGQQVTLRCSSQSGHNTVSWYQQALGQGPQFIFQYYREEENGRGNFPPRFSGLQFPNYSSELNVNALELDDSALYLCASSLASRFGGRGETQYFGPGTRLLVL.

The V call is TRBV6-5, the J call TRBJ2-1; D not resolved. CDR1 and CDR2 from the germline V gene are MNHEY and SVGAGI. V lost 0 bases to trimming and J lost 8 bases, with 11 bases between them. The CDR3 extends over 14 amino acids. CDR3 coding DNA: TGTGCCAGCAGTTACTCCTCGGTTAGGGATGAGCAGTTCTTC. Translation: CASSYSSVRDEQFF.

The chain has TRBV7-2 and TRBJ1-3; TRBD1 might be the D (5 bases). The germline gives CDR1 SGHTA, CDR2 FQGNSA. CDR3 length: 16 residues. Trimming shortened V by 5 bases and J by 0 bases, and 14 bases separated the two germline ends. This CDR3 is CASSGKPGASGNTIYF. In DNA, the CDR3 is TGTGCCAGCAGCGGAAAGCCCGGGGCCTCTGGAAACACCATATATTTT.

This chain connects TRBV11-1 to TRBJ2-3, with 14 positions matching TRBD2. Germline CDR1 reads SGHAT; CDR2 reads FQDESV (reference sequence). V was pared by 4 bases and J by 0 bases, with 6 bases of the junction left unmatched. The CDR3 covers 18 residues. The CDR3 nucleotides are TGTGCCAGCAGCTCCTGGGGACTAGCGGGAGTCAGCACAGATACGCAGTATTTT. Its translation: CASSSWGLAGVSTDTQYF. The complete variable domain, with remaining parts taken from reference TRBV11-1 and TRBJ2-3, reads EAEVAQSPRYKITEKSQAVAFWCDPISGHATLYWYRQILGQGPELLVQFQDESVVDDSQLPKDRFSAERLKGVDSTLKIQPAELGDSAMYLCASSSWGLAGVSTDTQYFGPGTRLTVL.

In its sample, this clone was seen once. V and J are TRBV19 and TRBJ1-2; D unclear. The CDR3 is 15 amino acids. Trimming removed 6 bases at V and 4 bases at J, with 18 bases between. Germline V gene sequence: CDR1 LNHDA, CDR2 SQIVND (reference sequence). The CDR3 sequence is CASRDPRGIFYGYTF. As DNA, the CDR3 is TGTGCCAGTAGAGACCCTAGAGGTATCTTCTATGGCTACACCTTC.

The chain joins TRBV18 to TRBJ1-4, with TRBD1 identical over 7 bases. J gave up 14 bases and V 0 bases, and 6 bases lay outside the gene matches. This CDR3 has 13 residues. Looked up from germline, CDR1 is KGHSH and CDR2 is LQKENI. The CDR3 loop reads CASSPPYRGDLFF. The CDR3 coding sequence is TGTGCCAGCTCACCACCTTACAGGGGAGATCTGTTTTTT. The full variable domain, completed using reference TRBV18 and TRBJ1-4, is NAGVMQNPRHLVRRRGQEARLRCSPMKGHSHVYWYRQLPEEGLKFMVYLQKENIIDESGMPKERFSAEFPKEGPSILRIQQVVRGDSAAYFCASSPPYRGDLFFGSGTQLSVL.

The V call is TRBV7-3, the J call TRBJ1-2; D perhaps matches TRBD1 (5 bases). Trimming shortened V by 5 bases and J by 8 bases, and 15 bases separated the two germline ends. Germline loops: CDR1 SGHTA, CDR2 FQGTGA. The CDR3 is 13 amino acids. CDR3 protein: CASSPTRGVGYTF. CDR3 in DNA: TGTGCCAGCAGCCCCACCCGGGGGGTCGGCTACACCTTC.